The 25 T cell receptor beta chains presented below share a single source sample, sequenced in a study of blood T cell repertoires in COVID-19. Assay used: immunoSEQ multiplex PCR; TCRdb lists only in-frame clones, some missing. Of 85,000 to 130,000 clones in the sample, around nine tenths are singletons; the top ten hold around 5.8%. Sequenced input: peripheral blood. The receptors were sampled from a human donor in a cohort sampled during active COVID-19.

The CDR3 loop reads CAWWDRPTEAFF. Here the CDR3 DNA reads TGTGCCTGGTGGGACAGGCCCACTGAAGCTTTCTTT. The rearrangement links TRBV30 to TRBJ1-1, with TRBD1 identical over 8 bases. The length of the CDR3 is 12 residues. V lost 5 bases, J lost 4 bases, and 3 bases stayed unmatched. Per germline, CDR1 GTSNPN and CDR2 SVGIG (reference sequence). Filled out from reference TRBV30 and TRBJ1-1, the complete variable domain reads SQTIHQWPATLVQPVGSPLSLECTVEGTSNPNLYWYRQAAGRGLQLLFYSVGIGQISSEVPQNLSASRPQDRQFILSSKKLLLSDSGFYLCAWWDRPTEAFFGQGTRLTVV.

The CDR3 reads CASSLISGGTNEQFF. CDR3 in DNA: TGTGCCAGCAGCTTAATATCGGGAGGGACCAATGAGCAGTTCTTC. J is TRBJ2-1 and V is TRBV11-2, with TRBD2 matching 8 bases. CDR1 and CDR2 from the germline V gene are SGHAT and FQNNGV. V gave up 2 bases and J gave up 6 bases; unmatched junction bases: 6. This CDR3 comprises 15 residues.

The V and J genes are TRBV19 and TRBJ1-1; D may be TRBD1 (5 bases). The CDR3 totals 13 residues. Germline V gene sequence: CDR1 LNHDA, CDR2 SQIVND (reference sequence). V gave up 6 bases and J gave up 4 bases, with 12 bases separating them. CDR3 DNA: TGTGCCAGTAGAAAGGATCAGGGCACTGAAGCTTTCTTT. Translation: CASRKDQGTEAFF.

The rearrangement uses TRBV7-9 and TRBJ2-2; no firm D call. CDR1 and CDR2 from the germline V gene are SEHNR and FQNEAQ (reference sequence). The CDR3 contains 15 residues. Trimming left V 3 bases short and J 7 bases short, with 15 bases between. Here the CDR3 DNA reads TGTGCCAGCAGCTTTTGGATCGGGTCGCACGGGGAGCTGTTTTTT. Translating it yields CASSFWIGSHGELFF.

The chain combines TRBV6-2 or TRBV6-3 with TRBJ2-5; 8 nucleotides line up with TRBD2. Germline lookup yields CDR1 MNHEY and CDR2 SVGEGT. The CDR3 extends over 15 amino acids. The trim removed 2 bases at V and 1 base at J, leaving 3 bases unmatched. The CDR3, as DNA: TGTGCCAGCAGTTACAGCGGGGGCTCCCAAGAGACCCAGTACTTC. This gives the protein CASSYSGGSQETQYF.

A remark on this clone: The sample carries other DNA sequences with the same CDR3. This chain uses TRBV7-3 with TRBJ2-6, with D tentatively TRBD1 (6 bases). This CDR3 is built from 16 residues. Trimming shortened V by 0 bases and J by 0 bases, and 6 bases separated the two germline ends. CDR1 and CDR2 from the germline V gene are SGHTA and FQGTGA. CDR3 sequence: CASSLTGGSGANVLTF. The CDR3 bases are TGTGCCAGCAGCTTAACAGGGGGCTCTGGGGCCAACGTCCTGACTTTC. Variable domain in full (rest from reference TRBV7-3 and TRBJ2-6): GAGVSQTPSNKVTEKGKYVELRCDPISGHTALYWYRQSLGQGPEFLIYFQGTGAADDSGLPNDRFFAVRPEGSVSTLKIQRTERGDSAVYLCASSLTGGSGANVLTFGAGSRLTVL.

The V call is TRBV4-2, the J call TRBJ1-3, with D hard to call. Germline assignment: CDR1 LGHNA and CDR2 YNFKEQ. The CDR3 is 16 amino acids. V dropped 4 bases and J dropped 4 bases, with 17 bases sitting between them. CDR3 bases: TGTGCCAGCAGCCTAACCGGGAGCTCAGAGGGAAACACCATATATTTT. Translating gives CASSLTGSSEGNTIYF.

The rearrangement joins TRBV7-6 to TRBJ1-2; no firm D call. Germline CDR1 SGHVS, CDR2 FNYEAQ. The CDR3 loop spans 14 amino acids. V lost 5 bases to trimming and J lost 6 bases, with 16 bases between them. The CDR3 DNA follows: TGTGCCAGCAGCCCAAGACCTAGCGGTGATGGCTACACCTTC. Translated, it gives CASSPRPSGDGYTF. Full variable domain (rest looked up from reference TRBV7-6 and TRBJ1-2): GAGVSQSPRYKVTKRGQDVALRCDPISGHVSLYWYRQALGQGPEFLTYFNYEAQQDKSGLPNDRFSAERPEGSISTLTIQRTEQRDSAMYRCASSPRPSGDGYTFGSGTRLTVV.

The chain links TRBV2 to TRBJ1-6; no clear D gene. Germline CDR1 reads SNHLY; CDR2 reads FYNNEI. The CDR3 is 12 amino acids. The V end lost 6 bases, the J end lost 5 bases, and 5 bases lay between the germline ends. CDR3 protein: CASRADNSPLHF. As DNA, the CDR3 is TGTGCCAGCAGGGCAGATAATTCACCCCTCCACTTT.

The chain couples TRBV27 to TRBJ2-1; possible D gene TRBD1, 5 bases. The CDR3 contains 16 residues. The V end was cut by 5 bases, the J end by 3 bases, with 17 bases between. Germline lookup yields CDR1 MNHEY and CDR2 SMNVEV (reference sequence). The CDR3 sequence is CASSPQTGFGYNEQFF. The CDR3 DNA reads TGTGCCAGCAGTCCCCAAACAGGCTTCGGCTACAATGAGCAGTTCTTC.

The V gene is TRBV7-9, the J gene TRBJ2-3, with 13 bases fitting TRBD2. Germline CDR1 is SEHNR and CDR2 is FQNEAQ (reference sequence). This CDR3 spans 20 amino acids. V lost 5 bases and J lost 2; bases outside the gene matches: 16. CDR3 DNA sequence: TGTGCCAGCAGCACCAAACTAGCGGGAGGGCAGAACCACAACACAGATACGCAGTATTTT. Protein product: CASSTKLAGGQNHNTDTQYF.

This sequence joins TRBV14 and TRBJ1-3, with D possibly being TRBD1 (5 bases). This CDR3 is built from 15 residues. Trimming left V 1 base short and J 4 bases short, with 11 bases between. Germline V gives CDR1 SGHDN, CDR2 FVKESK. Here the CDR3 reads CASSQAPGSGNTIYF. CDR3 DNA: TGTGCCAGCAGCCAAGCCCCAGGGTCCGGAAACACCATATATTTT.

This chain links TRBV5-4 with TRBJ2-3; 10 bases map to TRBD1. Trimming cost V 2 bases and J 5 bases; bases outside gene matches: 8. The CDR3 is 16 residues long. Germline lookup yields CDR1 SGHNT and CDR2 YYREEE (reference sequence). Here the CDR3 reads CASSFSTGGREDTQYF. The CDR3 nucleotides are TGTGCCAGCAGCTTCTCGACAGGGGGCAGGGAAGATACGCAGTATTTT.

This chain joins TRBV13 and TRBJ2-1; the match to TRBD1 covers 7 bases. Germline V CDR1 and CDR2: PRHDT, FYEKMQ (reference sequence). The V and J ends lost 0 bases and 7 bases, in that order; junction bases with no gene match: 0. The CDR3 sequence is 13 residues long. CDR3 region: CASSLGRGNEQFF. The CDR3 DNA reads TGTGCCAGCAGCTTAGGCAGGGGGAATGAGCAGTTCTTC.

The rearrangement links TRBV6-2 or TRBV6-3 to TRBJ1-1; TRBD1 aligns across 7 bases. Unmatched junction bases numbered 4, after V lost 0 bases and J lost 0 bases. The germline CDR1 and CDR2 sequences are MNHEY and SVGEGT. This CDR3 contains 16 residues. The CDR3 DNA follows: TGTGCCAGCAGTTACTCACCACAGGGGCTGAACACTGAAGCTTTCTTT. It yields the protein CASSYSPQGLNTEAFF.

The chain carries TRBV14 and TRBJ2-7; a possible D gene is TRBD1 (6 bases). The CDR3 runs to 14 residues. Trimming pared 2 bases from V and 4 bases from J, leaving 12 bases between. Germline V gene data show CDR1 as SGHDN and CDR2 as FVKESK. DNA for the CDR3: TGTGCCAGCAGCCAAAGACAGGCCTTTTACGAGCAGTACTTC. Amino acids: CASSQRQAFYEQYF.

This clone was recorded a few times. The CDR3 sequence is CASSPVSVTGSMNTEAFF. The CDR3 nucleotides read TGTGCCAGCAGTCCCGTCTCCGTCACAGGGTCAATGAACACTGAAGCTTTCTTT. The V call is TRBV28, the J call TRBJ1-1; weak D call: TRBD1 (6 bases). The V and J ends lost 5 bases and 0 bases respectively, with 22 bases between them. Germline CDR1 is MDHEN and CDR2 is SYDVKM. The CDR3 is 18 amino acids. Variable domain in full (rest from reference TRBV28 and TRBJ1-1): DVKVTQSSRYLVKRTGEKVFLECVQDMDHENMFWYRQDPGLGLRLIYFSYDVKMKEKGDIPEGYSVSREKKERFSLILESASTNQTSMYLCASSPVSVTGSMNTEAFFGQGTRLTVV.

A single count supports this clone. This chain's CDR3 is CASSSRQGRNQPQHF. The CDR3 coding sequence is TGTGCCAGCAGCTCACGACAGGGGCGCAATCAGCCCCAGCATTTT. The rearrangement joins TRBV7-8 to TRBJ1-5; TRBD1 agrees at 8 bases. Looked up from germline, CDR1 is SGHVS and CDR2 is FQNEAQ. This CDR3 has 15 amino acids. After removal of 4 bases from V and 2 bases from J, the junction contained 4 bases not matched to a gene.

The V gene is TRBV21-1, the J gene TRBJ2-5; whether TRBD1, the table's D call, matches the DNA was not checked. TRBV21-1 is described as a pseudogene. The CDR3 has 15 residues. The DNA of the CDR3 is TGTGCCAGCAGCAAACCCCCGGACAGCCAAGAGACCCAGTACTTC. Protein product: CASSKPPDSQETQYF.

The CDR3 DNA reads TGCAGCGCCCTACAGGGGAGTAAAAACATTCAGTACTTC. Its protein is CSALQGSKNIQYF. The chain combines TRBV29-1 with TRBJ2-4; 7 nucleotides line up with TRBD1. The trim removed 7 bases at V and 4 bases at J, leaving 7 bases unmatched. The germline V gene encodes CDR1 SQVTM and CDR2 ANQGSEA. This CDR3 contains 13 residues. Combining the CDR3 with reference TRBV29-1 and TRBJ2-4 gives the whole variable domain SAVISQKPSRDICQRGTSLTIQCQVDSQVTMMFWYRQQPGQSLTLIATANQGSEATYESGFVIDKFPISRPNLTFSTLTVSNMSPEDSSIYLCSALQGSKNIQYFGAGTRLSVL.

This clone was observed once. The V call is TRBV28, the J call TRBJ1-5, with D perhaps matching TRBD1 (5 bases). Germline V gene sequence: CDR1 MDHEN, CDR2 SYDVKM. The CDR3 is 16 residues long. V lost 7 bases, J lost 5 bases, and 21 bases lay in between. This CDR3 is CASTQSGTNGDQPQHF. The CDR3 DNA reads TGTGCCAGCACCCAATCCGGGACTAACGGGGATCAGCCCCAGCATTTT.

The chain links TRBV5-4 to TRBJ2-7, with 8 positions matching TRBD2. The J segment lost 7 bases and the V segment lost 1 base, leaving 7 bases of the junction unmatched. CDR1 and CDR2 (germline): SGHNT, YYREEE (reference sequence). The CDR3 has 14 residues. The CDR3 DNA follows: TGTGCCAGCAGCTTGTCGGGGGGGGCCTTTGAGCAGTACTTC. Its protein is CASSLSGGAFEQYF.

The rearrangement links TRBV11-2 to TRBJ2-1; 9 bases match TRBD1. There are 14 residues in the CDR3. V trimming: 9 bases; J trimming: 6 bases; junction bases outside the gene matches: 9. Germline CDR1 reads SGHAT; CDR2 reads FQNNGV. The CDR3 nucleotides are TGTGCCAGTAGGGACAGGGATTGGAGCAATGAGCAGTTCTTC. Its translation: CASRDRDWSNEQFF.

The chain is built from TRBV11-1 and TRBJ1-1; 8 nucleotides agree with TRBD1. CDR1 is SGHAT and CDR2 is FQDESV in the germline V gene (reference sequence). Trimming took 1 base from V and 4 from J; bases not matched to a gene: 5. The CDR3 has 15 amino acids. The CDR3 sequence is CASSLVGRGLTEAFF. As DNA, the CDR3 is TGTGCCAGCAGCTTAGTAGGCAGGGGGCTCACTGAAGCTTTCTTT.

This clone occurred once. The chain combines TRBV11-2 with TRBJ2-1; D is unresolved. V was shortened by 1 base and J by 7 bases, with 5 bases between the two germline ends. The CDR3 is made up of 12 amino acids. Germline-derived CDR1 and CDR2 are SGHAT and FQNNGV. The CDR3 loop reads CASSLVPNEQFF. The CDR3 DNA follows: TGTGCCAGCAGCTTAGTTCCGAATGAGCAGTTCTTC.